Reported below is one T cell receptor (beta chain). Trimming at V came to 5 bases and at J to 9 bases, leaving 7 bases not matched to a gene. The CDR3 contains 14 residues. Germline CDR1 SGHTA, CDR2 FQGNSA. The assay was immunoSEQ multiplex PCR, and TCRdb's table has in-frame clones only and misses some. The sample yields about 110,000 clones, 60% to 85% seen once. The data belong to a study of blood T cell repertoires in COVID-19. The chain uses TRBV7-2 and TRBJ2-4, with TRBD2 matching 10 bases. The sample consisted of peripheral blood. This clonotype originated in a woman aged 40 to 49 with acute or convalescent COVID-19. This chain's CDR3 is CASSPSGGGSIQYF. The CDR3 DNA follows: TGTGCCAGCAGCCCGAGCGGGGGGGGTAGCATTCAGTACTTC.